This T cell receptor beta chain was profiled in a study of blood T cell repertoires in COVID-19. The overall study: COVID-19 samples from acute and convalescent phases originated in the United States, Italy and Spain. From T cells, B-cell-depleted T cells, or PBMCs came the material, which was cDNA or gDNA.

CDR3 size: 21 residues. CDR1 and CDR2 from the germline V gene are MDHEN and SYDVKM. The V and J ends lost 1 base and 0 bases, in that order; junction bases with no gene match: 13. In the authors' workflow: Estimation of nucleated cell counts relied on the amplification of reference gene primers. Method: immunoSEQ multiplex PCR; TCRdb's copy keeps in-frame clones and lacks some. From that table come the V and J calls and clone size; the DNA was used to work out D and trimming. The sample records approximately 89,000 clones, roughly 80% being singletons. The TCR was taken from a woman in her seventies with active or convalescent COVID-19. V usage is TRBV28 and J usage is TRBJ1-5, with 12 bases lining up with TRBD1. The material sequenced was peripheral blood. CDR3 sequence reads: CASSLYGTGGNIGGSNQPQHF. DNA for the CDR3: TGTGCCAGCAGTTTATATGGGACAGGGGGCAATATCGGCGGTAGCAATCAGCCCCAGCATTTT.